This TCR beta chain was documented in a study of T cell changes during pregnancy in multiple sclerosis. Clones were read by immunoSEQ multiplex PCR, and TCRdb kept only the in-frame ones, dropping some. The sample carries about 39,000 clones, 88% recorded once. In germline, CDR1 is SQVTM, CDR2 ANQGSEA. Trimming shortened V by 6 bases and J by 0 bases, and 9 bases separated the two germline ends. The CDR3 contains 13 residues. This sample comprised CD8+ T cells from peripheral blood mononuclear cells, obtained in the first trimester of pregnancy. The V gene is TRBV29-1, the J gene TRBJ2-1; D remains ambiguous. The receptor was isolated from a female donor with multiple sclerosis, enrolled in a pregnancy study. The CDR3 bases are TGCAGCGTAGGCGGAAGCTCCTACAATGAGCAGTTCTTC. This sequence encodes CSVGGSSYNEQFF.